The 3 T cell receptor beta chains reported below all come from one sample, sequenced in a study of memory CD4+ T cells and cytomegalovirus serostatus. Clones were sequenced by immunoSEQ multiplex PCR, and TCRdb holds only the in-frame ones, with some missing. The sample lists 40,000 to 55,000 clones, roughly 80% occurring once. Single viable CD3+CD4+CD8-CD45RO+ cells were sorted as the memory CD4+ T cells. The specimen was memory CD4+ T cells from blood. These receptors were obtained from an adult in good health and CMV-seronegative.

The chain has TRBV28 and TRBJ2-7, with TRBD1 matching 7 bases. The V and J ends lost 4 bases and 2 bases, in that order; junction bases with no gene match: 8. The CDR3 contains 15 residues. Germline assignment: CDR1 MDHEN and CDR2 SYDVKM. CDR3 sequence reads: CASSSGQVAPYEQYF. CDR3 in DNA: TGTGCCAGCAGTTCCGGACAGGTCGCTCCCTACGAGCAGTACTTC.

This chain connects TRBV11-2 to TRBJ1-2; the D gene is possibly TRBD1 (5 bases). The V gene's germline CDR1 is SGHAT and CDR2 FQNNGV. V was shortened by 0 bases and J by 2 bases, with 7 bases between the two germline ends. The CDR3 runs to 14 residues. As DNA, the CDR3 is TGTGCCAGCAGCTTAGAGGGGCGCAACTATGGCTACACCTTC. Its protein product is CASSLEGRNYGYTF.

The V and J genes are TRBV20-1 and TRBJ2-1; perhaps TRBD1 as D (6 bases). The length of the CDR3 is 11 residues. Looked up from germline, CDR1 is DFQATT and CDR2 is SNEGSKA (reference sequence). V was cut by 6 bases and J by 9 bases, with 12 bases left in between. CDR3 amino acids: CSAAGAGEQFF. In DNA, the CDR3 is TGCAGTGCGGCAGGGGCAGGTGAGCAGTTCTTC.